The clone carrying this TCR beta chain occurred a few times. The antigen is not known. The data stem from a study of CD8 T cells in ankylosing spondylitis. TCRdb ran MiXCR on the 5' RACE reads and lists one entry per CDR3 protein. This sample has around 440,000 distinct CDR3 sequences, with 17% found just once. Germline V gene data show CDR1 as DFQATT and CDR2 as SNEGSKA (reference sequence). Unmatched junction bases numbered 12, after V lost 3 bases and J lost 7 bases. The CDR3 is 15 residues long. General observations from the study: For ankylosing spondylitis blood, a TCR beta motif of fewer than 10 highly homologous variants appeared characteristic. Disease-linked clones displayed a CD8+ phenotype and appeared relatively rarely in peripheral blood.

The receptor comes from a male donor with ankylosing spondylitis. The genes are TRBV20-1 and TRBJ2-1; 7 bases match TRBD2. The sequencing sample was made of blood, either unsorted or a sorted T cell fraction (not recorded which). The CDR3 loop is CSASALAHLGNEQFF. The CDR3 nucleotides are TGCAGTGCTAGCGCACTAGCGCATCTCGGGAATGAGCAGTTCTTC.